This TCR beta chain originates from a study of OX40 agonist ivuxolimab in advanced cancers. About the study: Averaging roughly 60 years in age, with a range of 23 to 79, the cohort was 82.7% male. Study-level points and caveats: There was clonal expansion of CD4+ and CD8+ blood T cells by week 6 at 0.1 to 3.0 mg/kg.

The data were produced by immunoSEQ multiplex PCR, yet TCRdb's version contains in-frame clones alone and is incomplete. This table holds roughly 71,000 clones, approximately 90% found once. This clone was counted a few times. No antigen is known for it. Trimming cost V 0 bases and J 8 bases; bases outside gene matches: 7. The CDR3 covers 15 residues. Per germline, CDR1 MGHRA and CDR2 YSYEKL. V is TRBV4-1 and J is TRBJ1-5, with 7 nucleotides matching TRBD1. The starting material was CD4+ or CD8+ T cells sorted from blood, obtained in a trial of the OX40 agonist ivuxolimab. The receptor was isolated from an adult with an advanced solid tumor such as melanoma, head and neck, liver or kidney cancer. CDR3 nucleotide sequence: TGCGCCAGCAGCCAAGATGGTAGGGGGCTTGAGCCCCAGCATTTT. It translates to CASSQDGRGLEPQHF.